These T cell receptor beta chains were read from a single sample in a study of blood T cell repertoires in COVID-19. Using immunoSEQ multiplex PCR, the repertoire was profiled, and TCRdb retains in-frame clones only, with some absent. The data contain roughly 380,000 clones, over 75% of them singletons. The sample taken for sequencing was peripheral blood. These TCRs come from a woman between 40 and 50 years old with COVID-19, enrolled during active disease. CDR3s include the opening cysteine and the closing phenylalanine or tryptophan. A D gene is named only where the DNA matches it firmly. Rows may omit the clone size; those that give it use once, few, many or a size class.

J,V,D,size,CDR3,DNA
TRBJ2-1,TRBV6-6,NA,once,CASSYSGGNLNEQFF,TGTGCCAGCAGTTACTCCGGGGGAAACCTCAATGAGCAGTTCTTC
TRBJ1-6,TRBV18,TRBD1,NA,CASSPRQGGDSPLHF,TGTGCCAGCTCACCTCGACAGGGCGGGGATTCACCCCTCCACTTT
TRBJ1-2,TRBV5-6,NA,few,CASSLLGGNYGYTF,TGTGCCAGCAGCTTGTTGGGGGGGAACTATGGCTACACCTTC
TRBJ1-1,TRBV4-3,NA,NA,CASSHTDRLRNTEAFF,TGCGCCAGCAGCCACACAGACAGACTCCGGAACACTGAAGCTTTCTTT
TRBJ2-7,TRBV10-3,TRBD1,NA,CAISERELGQGEFYEQYF,TGTGCCATCAGTGAGCGGGAACTCGGACAGGGGGAATTCTACGAGCAGTACTTC
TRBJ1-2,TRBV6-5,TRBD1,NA,CASSYSGQGGGYTF,TGTGCCAGCAGTTACTCAGGACAGGGAGGTGGCTACACCTTC
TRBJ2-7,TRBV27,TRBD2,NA,CASSILTSGRGEQYF,TGTGCCAGCAGTATCCTGACTAGCGGGAGGGGCGAGCAGTACTTC
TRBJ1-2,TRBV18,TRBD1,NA,CASSPIDRAGNGYTF,TGTGCCAGCTCACCAATTGACAGGGCAGGGAATGGCTACACCTTC
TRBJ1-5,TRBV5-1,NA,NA,CASSPGLGGRNQPQHF,TGCGCCAGCAGTCCTGGATTAGGTGGGCGCAATCAGCCCCAGCATTTT
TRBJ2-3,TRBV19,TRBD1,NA,CASSFRSGQGTDTQYF,TGTGCCAGTAGTTTCAGGTCGGGACAGGGCACAGATACGCAGTATTTT
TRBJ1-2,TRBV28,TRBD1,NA,CASSAQTGFNYGYTF,TGTGCCAGCAGTGCACAGACAGGGTTCAACTATGGCTACACCTTC
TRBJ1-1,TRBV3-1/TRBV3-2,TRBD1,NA,CASRLQGARTEAFF,TGTGCCAGCAGGTTACAGGGGGCGAGGACTGAAGCTTTCTTT
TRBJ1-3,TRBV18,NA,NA,CASSPAGRSGNTIYF,TGTGCCAGCTCACCCGCGGGTCGCTCTGGAAACACCATATATTTT
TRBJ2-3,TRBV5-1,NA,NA,CASSLASGYTDTQYF,TGCGCCAGCAGCTTAGCGAGCGGTTACACAGATACGCAGTATTTT
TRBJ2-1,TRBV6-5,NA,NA,CASSYGFAGNNEQFF,TGTGCCAGCAGTTACGGTTTCGCGGGAAACAATGAGCAGTTCTTC
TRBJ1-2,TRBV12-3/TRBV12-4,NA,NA,CASSFGGFYGYTF,TGTGCCAGCAGTTTTGGGGGGTTCTATGGCTACACCTTC
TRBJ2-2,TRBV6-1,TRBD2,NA,CASREGSTGELFF,TGTGCCTCCCGGGAGGGGTCCACCGGGGAGCTGTTTTTT
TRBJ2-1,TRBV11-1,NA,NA,CASSLTVTLNEQFF,TGTGCCAGCAGCTTAACTGTAACCCTGAATGAGCAGTTCTTC
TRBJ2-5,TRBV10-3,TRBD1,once,CAISELQGAQETQYF,TGTGCTATCAGTGAGTTACAGGGGGCCCAAGAGACCCAGTACTTC
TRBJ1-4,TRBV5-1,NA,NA,CASSFQGTATNEKLFF,TGCGCCAGCAGCTTCCAGGGCACCGCAACTAATGAAAAACTGTTTTTT
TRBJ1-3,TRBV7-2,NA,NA,CASSLGTMLGGNTIYF,TGTGCCAGCAGCTTAGGGACAATGTTGGGTGGAAACACCATATATTTT
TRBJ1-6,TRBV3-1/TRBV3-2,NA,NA,CASSQGVLVGTYNSPLHF,TGTGCCAGCAGCCAAGGGGTCTTGGTGGGCACCTATAATTCACCCCTCCACTTT
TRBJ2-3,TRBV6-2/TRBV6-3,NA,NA,CASSYPRTQYTDTQYF,TGTGCCAGCAGTTACCCGCGCACTCAATACACAGATACGCAGTATTTT
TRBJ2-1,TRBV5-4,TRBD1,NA,CASSSPGQGHNEQFF,TGTGCCAGCAGCTCCCCGGGACAGGGGCACAATGAGCAGTTCTTC